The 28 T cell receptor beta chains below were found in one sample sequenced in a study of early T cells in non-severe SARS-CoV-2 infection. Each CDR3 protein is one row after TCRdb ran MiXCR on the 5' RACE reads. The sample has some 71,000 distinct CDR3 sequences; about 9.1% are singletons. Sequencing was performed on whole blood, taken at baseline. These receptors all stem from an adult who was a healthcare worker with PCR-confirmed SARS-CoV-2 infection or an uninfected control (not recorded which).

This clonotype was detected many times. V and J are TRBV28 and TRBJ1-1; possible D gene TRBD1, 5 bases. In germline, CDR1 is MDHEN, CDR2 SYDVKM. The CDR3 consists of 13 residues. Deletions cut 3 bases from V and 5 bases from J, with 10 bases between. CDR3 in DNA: TGTGCCAGCAGTTTGGGGCCCGAGACTGAAGCTTTCTTT. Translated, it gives CASSLGPETEAFF.

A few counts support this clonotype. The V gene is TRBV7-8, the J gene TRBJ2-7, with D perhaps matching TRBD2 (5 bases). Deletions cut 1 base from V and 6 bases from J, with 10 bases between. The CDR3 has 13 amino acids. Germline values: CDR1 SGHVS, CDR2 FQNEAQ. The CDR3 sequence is CASSLVAEGEQYF. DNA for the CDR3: TGTGCCAGCAGCTTAGTAGCAGAGGGCGAGCAGTACTTC.

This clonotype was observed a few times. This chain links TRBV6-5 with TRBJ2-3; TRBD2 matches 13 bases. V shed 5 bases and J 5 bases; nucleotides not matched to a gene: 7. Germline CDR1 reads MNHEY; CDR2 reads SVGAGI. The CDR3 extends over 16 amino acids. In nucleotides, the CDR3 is TGTGCCAGCAGTGAACTAGCGGGAGGGCAGGAAGATACGCAGTATTTT. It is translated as CASSELAGGQEDTQYF.

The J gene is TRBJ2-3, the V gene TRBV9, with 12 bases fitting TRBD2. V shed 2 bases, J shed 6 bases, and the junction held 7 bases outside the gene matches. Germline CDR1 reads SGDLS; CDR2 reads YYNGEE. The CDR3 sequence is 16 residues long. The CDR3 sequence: CASSVTTSGRTDTQYF. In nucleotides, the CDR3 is TGTGCCAGCAGCGTCACGACTAGCGGGAGAACGGATACGCAGTATTTT.

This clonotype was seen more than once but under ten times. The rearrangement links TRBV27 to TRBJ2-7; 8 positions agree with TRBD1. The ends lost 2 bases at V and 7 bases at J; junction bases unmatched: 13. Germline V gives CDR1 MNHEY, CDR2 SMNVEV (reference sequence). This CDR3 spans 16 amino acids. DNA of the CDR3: TGTGCCAGCAGTTTACCCCGCGGGACAGGAGGCTGGGAGCAGTACTTC. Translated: CASSLPRGTGGWEQYF.

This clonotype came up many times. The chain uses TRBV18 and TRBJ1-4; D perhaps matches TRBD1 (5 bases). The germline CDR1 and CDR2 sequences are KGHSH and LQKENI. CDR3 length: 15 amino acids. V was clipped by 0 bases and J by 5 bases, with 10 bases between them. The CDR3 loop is CASSPPGQGNEKLFF. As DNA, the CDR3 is TGTGCCAGCTCACCACCAGGCCAGGGAAATGAAAAACTGTTTTTT.

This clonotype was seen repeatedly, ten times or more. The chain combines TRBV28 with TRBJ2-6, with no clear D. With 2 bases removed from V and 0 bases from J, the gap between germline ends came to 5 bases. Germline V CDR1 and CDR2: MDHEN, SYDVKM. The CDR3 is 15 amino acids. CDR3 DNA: TGTGCCAGCAGTTTAACCTACTCTGGGGCCAACGTCCTGACTTTC. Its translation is CASSLTYSGANVLTF.

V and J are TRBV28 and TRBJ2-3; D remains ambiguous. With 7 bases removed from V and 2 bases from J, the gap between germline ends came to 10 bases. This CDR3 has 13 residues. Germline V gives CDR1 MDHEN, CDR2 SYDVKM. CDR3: CASNQVSTDTQYF. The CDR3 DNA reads TGTGCCAGCAACCAGGTCTCCACAGATACGCAGTATTTT. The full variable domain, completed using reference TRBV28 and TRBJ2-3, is DVKVTQSSRYLVKRTGEKVFLECVQDMDHENMFWYRQDPGLGLRLIYFSYDVKMKEKGDIPEGYSVSREKKERFSLILESASTNQTSMYLCASNQVSTDTQYFGPGTRLTVL.

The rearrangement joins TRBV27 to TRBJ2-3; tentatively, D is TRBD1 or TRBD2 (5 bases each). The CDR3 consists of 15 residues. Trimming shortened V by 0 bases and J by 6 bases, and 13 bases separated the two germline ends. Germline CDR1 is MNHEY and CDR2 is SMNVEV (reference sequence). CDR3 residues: CASSLSPGRADTQYF. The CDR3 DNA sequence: TGTGCCAGCAGTTTATCGCCGGGACGGGCGGATACGCAGTATTTT.

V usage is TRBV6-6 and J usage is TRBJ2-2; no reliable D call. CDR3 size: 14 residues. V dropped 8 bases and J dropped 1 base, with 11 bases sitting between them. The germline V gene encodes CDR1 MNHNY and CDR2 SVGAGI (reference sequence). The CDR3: CASRPLGNTGELFF. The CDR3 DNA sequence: TGTGCCAGCCGGCCATTGGGGAACACCGGGGAGCTGTTTTTT.

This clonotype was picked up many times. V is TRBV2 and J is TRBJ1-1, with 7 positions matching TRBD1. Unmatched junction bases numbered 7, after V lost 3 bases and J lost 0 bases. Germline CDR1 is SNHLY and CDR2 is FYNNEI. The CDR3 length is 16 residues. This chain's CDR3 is CASSDLTGTVNTEAFF. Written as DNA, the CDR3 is TGTGCCAGCAGTGATTTGACAGGGACGGTGAACACTGAAGCTTTCTTT.

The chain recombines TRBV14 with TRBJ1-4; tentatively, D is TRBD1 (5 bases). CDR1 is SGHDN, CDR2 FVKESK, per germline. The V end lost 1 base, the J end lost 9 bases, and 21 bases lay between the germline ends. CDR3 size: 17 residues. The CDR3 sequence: CASSQVTLGGPNQKLFF. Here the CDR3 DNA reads TGTGCCAGCAGCCAAGTTACCCTCGGGGGTCCGAATCAAAAACTGTTTTTT.

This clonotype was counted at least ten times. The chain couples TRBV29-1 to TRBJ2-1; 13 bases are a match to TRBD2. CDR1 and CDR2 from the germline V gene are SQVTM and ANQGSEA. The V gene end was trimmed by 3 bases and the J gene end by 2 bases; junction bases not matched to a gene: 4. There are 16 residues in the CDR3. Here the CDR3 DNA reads TGCAGCGTTGAGGGACTAGCGGGAACACCCTACAATGAGCAGTTCTTC. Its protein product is CSVEGLAGTPYNEQFF.

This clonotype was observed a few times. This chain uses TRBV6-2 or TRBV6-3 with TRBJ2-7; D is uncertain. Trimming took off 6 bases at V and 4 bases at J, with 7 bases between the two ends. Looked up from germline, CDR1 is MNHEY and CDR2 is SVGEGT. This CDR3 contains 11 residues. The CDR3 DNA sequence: TGTGCCAGCAGCCGGGCTTACGAGCAGTACTTC. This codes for CASSRAYEQYF.

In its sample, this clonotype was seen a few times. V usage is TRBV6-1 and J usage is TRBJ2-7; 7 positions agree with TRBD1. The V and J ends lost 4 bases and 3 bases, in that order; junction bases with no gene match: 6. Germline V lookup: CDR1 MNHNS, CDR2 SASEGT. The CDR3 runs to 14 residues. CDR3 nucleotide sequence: TGTGCCAGCAGTGCGACAGGGTCCAGCTACGAGCAGTACTTC. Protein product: CASSATGSSYEQYF.

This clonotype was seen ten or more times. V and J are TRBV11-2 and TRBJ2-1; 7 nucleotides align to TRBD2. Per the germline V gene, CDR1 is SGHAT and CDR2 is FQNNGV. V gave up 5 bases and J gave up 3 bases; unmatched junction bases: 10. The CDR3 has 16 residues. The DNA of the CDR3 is TGTGCCAGCAGCCCGGAATCGAGCGGGATCTACAATGAGCAGTTCTTC. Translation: CASSPESSGIYNEQFF.

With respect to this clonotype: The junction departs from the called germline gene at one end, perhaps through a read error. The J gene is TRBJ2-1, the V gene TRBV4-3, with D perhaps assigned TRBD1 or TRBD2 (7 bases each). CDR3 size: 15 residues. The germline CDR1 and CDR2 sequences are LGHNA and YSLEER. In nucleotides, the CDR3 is TGCGCCAGCAGCTATGACAGGGACTACTACAATGAGCGGTTCTTC. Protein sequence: CASSYDRDYYNERFF.

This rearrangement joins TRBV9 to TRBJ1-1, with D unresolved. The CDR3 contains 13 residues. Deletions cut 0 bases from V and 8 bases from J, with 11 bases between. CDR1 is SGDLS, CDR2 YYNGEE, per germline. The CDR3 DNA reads TGTGCCAGCAGCGTAGGTGGTATGGCAGAAGCTTTCTTT. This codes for CASSVGGMAEAFF.

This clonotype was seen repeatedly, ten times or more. Here the CDR3 DNA reads TGCGCCAGCAGCCCCGGACAGCAGCTCTATGGCTACACCTTC. Its translation: CASSPGQQLYGYTF. The chain joins TRBV5-1 to TRBJ1-2; tentatively, D is TRBD1 (6 bases). CDR3 length equals 14 residues. Per germline, CDR1 SGHRS and CDR2 YFSETQ. With 4 bases removed from V and 4 bases from J, the gap between germline ends came to 14 bases.

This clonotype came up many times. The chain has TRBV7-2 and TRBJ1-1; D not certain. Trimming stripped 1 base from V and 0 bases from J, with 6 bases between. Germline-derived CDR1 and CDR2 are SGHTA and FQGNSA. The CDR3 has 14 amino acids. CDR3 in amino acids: CASSLGGMNTEAFF. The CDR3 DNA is TGTGCCAGCAGCTTAGGCGGTATGAACACTGAAGCTTTCTTT. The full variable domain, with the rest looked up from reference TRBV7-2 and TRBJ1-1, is GAGVSQSPSNKVTEKGKDVELRCDPISGHTALYWYRQSLGQGLEFLIYFQGNSAPDKSGLPSDRFSAERTGGSVSTLTIQRTQQEDSAVYLCASSLGGMNTEAFFGQGTRLTVV.

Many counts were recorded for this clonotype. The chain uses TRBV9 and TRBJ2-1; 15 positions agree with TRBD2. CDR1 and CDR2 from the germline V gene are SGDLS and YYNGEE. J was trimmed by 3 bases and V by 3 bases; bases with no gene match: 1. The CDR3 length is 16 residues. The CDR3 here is CASSAGLAGGYNEQFF. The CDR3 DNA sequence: TGTGCCAGCAGCGCGGGACTAGCGGGAGGCTACAATGAGCAGTTCTTC.

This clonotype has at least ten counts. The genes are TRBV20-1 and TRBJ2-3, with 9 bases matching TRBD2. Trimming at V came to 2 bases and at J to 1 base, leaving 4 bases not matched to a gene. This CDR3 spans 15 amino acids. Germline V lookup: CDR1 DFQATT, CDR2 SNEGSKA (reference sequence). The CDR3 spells CSARPTSGRTDTQYF. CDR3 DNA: TGCAGTGCTAGACCGACTAGCGGCCGCACAGATACGCAGTATTTT.

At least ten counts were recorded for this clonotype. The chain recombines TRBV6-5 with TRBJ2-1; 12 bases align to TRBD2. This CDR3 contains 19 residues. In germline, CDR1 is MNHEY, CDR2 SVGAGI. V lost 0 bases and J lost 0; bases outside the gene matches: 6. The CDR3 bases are TGTGCCAGCAGTTACTCGGGGGCGACTAGCGGGAGCTCCTACAATGAGCAGTTCTTC. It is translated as CASSYSGATSGSSYNEQFF.

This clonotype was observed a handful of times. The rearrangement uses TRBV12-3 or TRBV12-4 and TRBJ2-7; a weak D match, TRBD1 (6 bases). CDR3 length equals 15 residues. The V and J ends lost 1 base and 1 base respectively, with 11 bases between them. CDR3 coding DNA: TGTGCCAGCAGTTTAGTAGGGACAAGTTCCTACGAGCAGTACTTC. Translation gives CASSLVGTSSYEQYF.

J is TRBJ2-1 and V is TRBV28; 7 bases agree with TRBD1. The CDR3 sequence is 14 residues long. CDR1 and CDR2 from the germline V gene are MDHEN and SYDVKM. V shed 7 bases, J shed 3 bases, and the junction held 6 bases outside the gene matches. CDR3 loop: CASILGQVYNEQFF. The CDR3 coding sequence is TGTGCCAGCATCCTCGGACAGGTCTACAATGAGCAGTTCTTC.

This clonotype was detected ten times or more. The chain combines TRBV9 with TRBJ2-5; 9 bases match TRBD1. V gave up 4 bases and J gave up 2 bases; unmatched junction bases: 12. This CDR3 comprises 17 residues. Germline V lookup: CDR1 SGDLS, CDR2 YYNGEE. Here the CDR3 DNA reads TGTGCCAGCAGCTTTACAGGGGGCCCCATTTGGCAAGAGACCCAGTACTTC. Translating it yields CASSFTGGPIWQETQYF.

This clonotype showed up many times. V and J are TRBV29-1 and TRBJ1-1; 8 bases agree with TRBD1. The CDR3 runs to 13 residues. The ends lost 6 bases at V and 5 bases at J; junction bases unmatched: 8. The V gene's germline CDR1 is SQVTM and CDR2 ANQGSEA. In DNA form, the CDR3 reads TGCAGCGTCAACGGACAGGGCTGGACTGAAGCTTTCTTT. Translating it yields CSVNGQGWTEAFF.

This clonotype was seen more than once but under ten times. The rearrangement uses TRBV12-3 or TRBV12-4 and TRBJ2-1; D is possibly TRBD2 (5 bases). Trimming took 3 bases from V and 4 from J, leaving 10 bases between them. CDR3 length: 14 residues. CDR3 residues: CASSFSGPYNEQFF. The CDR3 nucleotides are TGTGCCAGCAGTTTCAGCGGACCTTACAATGAGCAGTTCTTC.